This T cell receptor (beta chain) was sequenced for a study of cytomegalovirus exposure and HLA in healthy donors. V dropped 3 bases and J dropped 0 bases, with 9 bases sitting between them. Germline CDR1 is MDHEN and CDR2 is SYDVKM. The CDR3 loop spans 14 amino acids. PCR involved 60 Vbeta and 13 Jbeta primers. Here immunoSEQ multiplex PCR was the method, and the copy in TCRdb shows in-frame clones only, minus some. This sample carries approximately 130,000 clones, over 75% of them seen once, and the ten largest clones take about 1.8%. The material sequenced was PBMCs. This receptor was identified in a man aged 40-50 years in good health and CMV-seronegative. The V gene is TRBV28, the J gene TRBJ2-7, with D perhaps TRBD2 (5 bases). This CDR3 is CASSFASSSYEQYF. The CDR3 DNA reads TGTGCCAGCAGTTTCGCTAGCAGCTCCTACGAGCAGTACTTC.